This is a list of T cell receptor beta chains from one sample in a study of blood T cell repertoires in COVID-19. Clones were read by immunoSEQ multiplex PCR, and TCRdb kept only the in-frame ones, dropping some. The data contain about 70,000 clones, roughly four fifths of them singletons. Sequenced: peripheral blood. These receptors were obtained from a woman in her 70s with acute or convalescent COVID-19. The CDR3 runs from the conserved cysteine through the conserved F or W. D genes are given only for firm matches. The listing skips clone size in some rows; elsewhere it reads once, few, many or a size class.

>TRBD1|TRBV19|TRBJ1-6|.
CASSAGQLNSPLHF
TGTGCCAGTAGTGCGGGACAGTTGAATTCACCCCTCCACTTT
>.|TRBV4-1|TRBJ2-7|.
CASSQDEGVPYEQYF
TGCGCCAGCAGCCAAGACGAGGGAGTGCCCTACGAGCAGTACTTC
>.|TRBV3-1/TRBV3-2|TRBJ2-1|once
CASRGLWNEQFF
TGTGCCAGCAGGGGACTTTGGAATGAGCAGTTCTTC
>TRBD2|TRBV4-1|TRBJ2-1|.
CASSEAGTSNNEQFF
TGCGCCAGCAGCGAAGCCGGGACTAGTAACAATGAGCAGTTCTTC
>.|TRBV7-8|TRBJ2-5|.
CASSLVFPGGKTQYF
TGTGCCAGCAGCTTAGTGTTTCCAGGCGGGAAGACCCAGTACTTC
>TRBD1|TRBV7-2|TRBJ1-6|.
CASSLAGQASPLHF
TGTGCCAGCAGCTTAGCGGGACAGGCATCACCCCTCCACTTT
>.|TRBV7-9|TRBJ2-3|once
CASSKDFLTDTQYF
TGTGCCAGCAGCAAGGACTTTCTCACAGATACGCAGTATTTT
>TRBD1|TRBV6-5|TRBJ1-1|.
CASSRWTGAVEAFF
TGTGCCAGCAGCCGCTGGACAGGGGCGGTTGAAGCTTTCTTT
>.|TRBV30|TRBJ1-1|.
CAWEGMGTEAFF
TGTGCCTGGGAGGGGATGGGGACTGAAGCTTTCTTT
>TRBD1|TRBV18|TRBJ1-4|once
CASSPTGTGMIGSEKLFF
TGTGCCAGCTCACCAACCGGGACAGGGATGATCGGAAGCGAAAAACTGTTTTTT
>.|TRBV5-1|TRBJ2-7|.
CASSWGVGYEQYF
TGCGCCAGCAGCTGGGGGGTCGGGTACGAGCAGTACTTC
>.|TRBV7-8|TRBJ2-5|.
CASSLNRLPQTQYF
TGTGCCAGCAGCTTAAACAGGCTTCCACAGACCCAGTACTTC
>TRBD1|TRBV2|TRBJ2-1|.
CASSDHRGRLEEQFF
TGTGCCAGCAGTGACCACAGGGGGCGCTTGGAGGAGCAGTTCTTC
>.|TRBV5-8|TRBJ2-5|.
CASSSRQGFYGGETQYF
TGTGCCAGCAGCAGTCGACAGGGCTTTTACGGGGGAGAGACCCAGTACTTC
>TRBD1|TRBV29-1|TRBJ1-1|few
CSGQGAGGTEAFF
TGCAGCGGACAGGGAGCCGGAGGTACTGAAGCTTTCTTT
>TRBD1|TRBV3-1/TRBV3-2|TRBJ2-7|.
CASSRYPTGDYEQYF
TGTGCCAGCAGCCGATACCCCACAGGGGACTACGAGCAGTACTTC
>TRBD1|TRBV28|TRBJ1-5|.
CASSLSTGTANQPQHF
TGTGCCAGCAGTTTATCGACCGGGACAGCAAATCAGCCCCAGCATTTT
>.|TRBV5-6|TRBJ2-7|.
CASSLAGGTVF
TGTGCCAGCAGCTTGGCAGGGGGGACGGTATTC
>TRBD1|TRBV6-1|TRBJ1-2|.
CASSEAATGGGSGYTF
TGTGCCAGCAGTGAAGCCGCGACAGGGGGGGGTTCTGGCTACACCTTC
>.|TRBV5-8|TRBJ2-7|.
CAPSQGRRWGEQYF
TGTGCCCCCAGCCAGGGGCGGCGATGGGGGGAGCAGTACTTC
>TRBD1|TRBV5-1|TRBJ2-7|.
CASSREDRVDEQYF
TGCGCCAGCAGCCGTGAGGACAGGGTCGACGAGCAGTACTTC
>TRBD1|TRBV29-1|TRBJ2-3|.
CSAPTGGKGTDTQYF
TGCAGCGCACCCACAGGGGGTAAAGGCACAGATACGCAGTATTTT
>.|TRBV7-9|TRBJ1-2|.
CASSQAANYGYTF
TGTGCCAGCAGCCAGGCCGCTAACTATGGCTACACCTTC
>TRBD2|TRBV3-1/TRBV3-2|TRBJ2-1|.
CASGTSYNNEQFF
TGTGCCAGTGGGACTAGCTATAACAATGAGCAGTTCTTC
>.|TRBV7-2|TRBJ2-7|.
CASRPSGAGTYEQYF
TGTGCCAGCAGACCGAGCGGAGCGGGTACCTACGAGCAGTACTTC
>.|TRBV7-8|TRBJ1-1|.
CASSLVQDTEAFF
TGTGCCAGCAGCTTAGTCCAGGACACTGAAGCTTTCTTT
>.|TRBV25-1|TRBJ1-2|.
CASSEVYRHGYTF
TGTGCCAGCAGTGAAGTGTACAGACATGGCTACACCTTC
>TRBD1|TRBV18|TRBJ1-6|.
CASSPTGGDSPLHF
TGTGCCAGCTCACCAACAGGGGGTGATTCACCCCTCCACTTT
>TRBD1|TRBV19|TRBJ2-7|.
CASRIRGQGTYEQYF
TGTGCCAGTAGAATTAGGGGACAGGGGACCTACGAGCAGTACTTC
>.|TRBV4-3|TRBJ2-5|.
CASSQVRGETQYF
TGCGCCAGCAGCCAAGTCAGGGGAGAGACCCAGTACTTC
>.|TRBV5-1|TRBJ1-4|.
CASSDQGPNEKLFF
TGCGCCAGCAGTGATCAGGGGCCTAATGAAAAACTGTTTTTT
>.|TRBV3-1/TRBV3-2|TRBJ2-2|.
CASSPRHTGELFF
TGTGCCAGCAGCCCCCGTCACACCGGGGAGCTGTTTTTT
>TRBD2|TRBV10-3|TRBJ2-1|.
CAIRTGGDNEQFF
TGTGCCATCAGGACGGGGGGGGACAATGAGCAGTTCTTC
>TRBD1|TRBV7-7|TRBJ2-2|.
CASSSPGDRGNAGELFF
TGTGCTAGCAGCTCCCCTGGAGACAGGGGGAACGCCGGGGAGCTGTTTTTT
>TRBD1|TRBV28|TRBJ1-4|.
CASNLAGQYEKLFF
TGTGCCAGCAACCTTGCGGGACAGTATGAAAAACTGTTTTTT
>TRBD1|TRBV27|TRBJ1-5|.
CASSPDQQGANQPQHF
TGTGCCAGCAGTCCAGACCAACAGGGGGCCAATCAGCCCCAGCATTTT
>TRBD2|TRBV7-8|TRBJ2-7|.
CASSSGLAGWQYF
TGTGCCAGCAGCTCGGGACTAGCGGGCTGGCAGTACTTC
>.|TRBV9|TRBJ2-2|medium-sized
CASSAQVTGELFF
TGTGCCAGCAGCGCACAGGTTACCGGGGAGCTGTTTTTT
>TRBD1|TRBV6-5|TRBJ1-3|.
CASSYAGQGSNTIYF
TGTGCCAGCAGTTACGCCGGACAGGGTTCGAACACCATATATTTT
>TRBD2|TRBV5-4|TRBJ2-5|once
CASSSIGLAGGSETQYF
TGTGCCAGCAGCTCAATCGGACTAGCGGGGGGTTCAGAGACCCAGTACTTC
>TRBD1|TRBV28|TRBJ2-3|.
CASSSTGEADTQYF
TGTGCCAGCAGCTCGACAGGGGAGGCAGATACGCAGTATTTT
>TRBD1|TRBV4-1|TRBJ1-4|.
CASSLQVGQGATNEKLFF
TGCGCCAGCAGCCTCCAGGTTGGACAGGGTGCAACTAATGAAAAACTGTTTTTT